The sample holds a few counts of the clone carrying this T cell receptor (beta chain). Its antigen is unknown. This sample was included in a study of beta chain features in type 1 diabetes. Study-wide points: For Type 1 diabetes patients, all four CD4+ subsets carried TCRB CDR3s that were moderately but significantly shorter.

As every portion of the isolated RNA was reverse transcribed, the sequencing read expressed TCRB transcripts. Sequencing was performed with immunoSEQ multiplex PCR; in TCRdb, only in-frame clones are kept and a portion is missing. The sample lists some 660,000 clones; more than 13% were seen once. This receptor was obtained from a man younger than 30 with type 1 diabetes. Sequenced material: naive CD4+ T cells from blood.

The DNA of the CDR3 is TGTGCCAGCAGCAGGGGCCTAGCGAACACCGGGGAGCTGTTTTTT. Protein: CASSRGLANTGELFF. This rearrangement joins TRBV2 to TRBJ2-2, with D maybe TRBD1 (6 bases). The germline gives CDR1 SNHLY, CDR2 FYNNEI. This CDR3 has 15 residues. The V end lost 6 bases, the J end lost 0 bases, and 11 bases lay between the germline ends.